The 11 T cell receptor beta chains presented below share a single source sample, sequenced in a study of T cells in Graves' hyperthyroidism and ophthalmopathy (dated by TCRdb to about 2019). Receptors were amplified or captured by multiplex PCR. Sequencing was performed on an Illumina HiSeq 2000. TCR beta CDR3 regions were amplified from RNA transcripts. The TCR CDR3 was subjected to a first round of RT-PCR using the HTBI primer set and the Qiagen OneStep RT-PCR kit. TCRdb reprocessed the public reads (quality trimming at Q25 with fastp, clone calling with MiXCR) and kept in-frame beta chains. Each entry merges the rows of one CDR3 protein and shows their most common DNA and genes. The sample table holds about 300,000 distinct CDR3 sequences, of which around 15% were seen once. The ten largest make up roughly 8.2% of the sample. Sequences were obtained from blood. All receptors come from a woman aged 40 to 50 with Graves' hyperthyroidism.

This chain's CDR3 is CSAREPHSPLHF. CDR3 DNA: TGCAGTGCTAGAGAACCCCATTCACCCCTCCACTTT. V is TRBV20-1 and J is TRBJ1-6; no definite D call. The germline gives CDR1 DFQATT, CDR2 SNEGSKA (reference sequence). CDR3 size: 12 residues. Between the trimmed V and J ends, which lost 0 bases and 8 bases, there was a span of 5 bases.

This clonotype was observed many times. DNA for the CDR3: TGTGCCAGCAGCTCTAGCGGGAGCTCCGGGGAGCTGTTTTTT. Residues: CASSSSGSSGELFF. The rearrangement joins TRBV7-9 to TRBJ2-2, with 10 bases lining up with TRBD2. Trimming cost V 4 bases and J 6 bases; bases outside gene matches: 2. The CDR3 runs 14 residues. Germline V CDR1 and CDR2: SEHNR, FQNEAQ (reference sequence).

This clonotype showed up many times. The chain links TRBV24-1 to TRBJ1-5; unclear D gene. The germline gives CDR1 KGHDR, CDR2 SFDVKD. The V end was cut by 2 bases, the J end by 5 bases, with 18 bases between. This CDR3 is built from 17 residues. The CDR3: CATSDSGSSLKDQPQHF. For the CDR3, the DNA is TGTGCCACCAGTGATTCGGGTTCGAGTCTTAAGGATCAGCCCCAGCATTTT.

The chain recombines TRBV9 with TRBJ1-4; TRBD1 matches 7 bases. This CDR3 comprises 15 residues. Losses at the gene ends were 4 bases for V and 5 bases for J; bases not matched to a gene: 8. Germline CDR1 is SGDLS and CDR2 is YYNGEE. This CDR3 reads CASSTEQGINEKLFF. In nucleotides, the CDR3 is TGTGCCAGCAGCACGGAACAGGGGATCAATGAAAAACTGTTTTTT.

This clonotype was detected many times. V and J are TRBV6-1 and TRBJ1-5; 8 bases agree with TRBD1. V lost 8 bases to trimming and J lost 6 bases; unmatched junction nucleotides: 15. CDR1 MNHNS and CDR2 SASEGT come from the germline V gene. This CDR3 comprises 16 residues. The CDR3 bases are TGTGCCAGCTTCAGTGGAGGCAGGGGGCAGGGTCAGCCCCAGCATTTT. It translates to CASFSGGRGQGQPQHF.

The sample holds many counts of this clonotype. V usage is TRBV7-2 and J usage is TRBJ2-5; the D is unclear. The CDR3 covers 13 residues. Trimming left V 5 bases short and J 7 bases short, with 14 bases between. Germline loops: CDR1 SGHTA, CDR2 FQGNSA. The CDR3 DNA is TGTGCCAGCAGCACATTACCGATGTTGACCCAGTACTTC. This translates into CASSTLPMLTQYF.

The V gene is TRBV6-4, the J gene TRBJ1-2, with D possibly matching TRBD1 (6 bases). The germline V and J ends were trimmed by 6 bases and 4 bases, with 18 bases remaining between them. Germline CDR1 MRHNA, CDR2 SNTAGT. The CDR3 is 15 residues long. CDR3 nucleotide sequence: TGTGCCAGCAGATTAGGCTTAGACAGGACCTATGGCTACACCTTC. Translation gives CASRLGLDRTYGYTF.

This clonotype has ten or more counts. The J gene is TRBJ1-1, the V gene TRBV20-1, with D possibly being TRBD1 (5 bases). Germline CDR1 and CDR2: DFQATT and SNEGSKA (reference sequence). V gave up 6 bases and J gave up 7 bases, with 12 bases separating them. The CDR3 is made up of 11 amino acids. The CDR3 sequence is CSAPGAIEAFF. CDR3 in DNA: TGCAGTGCGCCTGGGGCCATTGAAGCTTTCTTT.

At least ten counts were recorded for this clonotype. This sequence joins TRBV20-1 and TRBJ2-1; D remains unclear. This CDR3 is 11 amino acids long. V was trimmed by 4 bases and J by 5 bases, leaving 6 bases between them. In germline, CDR1 is DFQATT, CDR2 SNEGSKA (reference sequence). Here the CDR3 DNA reads TGCAGTGCTAAAAAGGACAATGAGCAGTTCTTC. Its protein is CSAKKDNEQFF.

This clonotype was seen ten or more times. V gene TRBV20-1 combines with J gene TRBJ2-1; 8 bases agree with TRBD2. CDR1 and CDR2 (germline): DFQATT, SNEGSKA (reference sequence). The CDR3 length is 15 residues. V was clipped by 6 bases and J by 3 bases; unmatched bases: 10. CDR3: CSARDGGGYYNEQFF. CDR3 nucleotide sequence: TGCAGTGCCCGCGACGGCGGGGGGTACTACAATGAGCAGTTCTTC.

This clonotype was observed a few times. The chain uses TRBV4-1 and TRBJ2-4, with unresolved D. Germline V CDR1 and CDR2: MGHRA, YSYEKL. Trimming shortened V by 4 bases and J by 8 bases, and 9 bases separated the two germline ends. The CDR3 runs to 12 residues. CDR3 DNA sequence: TGCGCCAGCAGCCCCAATCGAGACATTCAGTACTTC. Translating gives CASSPNRDIQYF.